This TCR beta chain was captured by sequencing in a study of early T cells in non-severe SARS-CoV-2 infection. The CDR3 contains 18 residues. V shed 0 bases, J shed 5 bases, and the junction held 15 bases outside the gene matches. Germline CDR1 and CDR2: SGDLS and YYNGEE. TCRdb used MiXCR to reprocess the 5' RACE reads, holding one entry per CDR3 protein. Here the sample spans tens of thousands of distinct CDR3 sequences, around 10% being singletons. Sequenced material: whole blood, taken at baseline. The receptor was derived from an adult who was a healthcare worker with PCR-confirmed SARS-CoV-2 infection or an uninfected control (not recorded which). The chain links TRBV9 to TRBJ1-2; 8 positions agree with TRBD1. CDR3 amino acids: CASSVAKDRVAQSYGYTF. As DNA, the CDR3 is TGTGCCAGCAGCGTAGCTAAGGACAGGGTAGCGCAATCATATGGCTACACCTTC.